This section outlines one T cell receptor beta chain sequence together with its context. The germline V gene encodes CDR1 SGHRS and CDR2 YFSETQ. The CDR3 spans 14 residues. The V gene lost 7 bases and the J gene lost 6 bases, with 20 bases spanning the gap. Participants were placed into cohorts based on the clinical history they reported. In the source study's methods: Nucleated cell counts were estimated from reference gene primer amplification. The table came from immunoSEQ multiplex PCR; TCRdb's copy has only in-frame clones and leaves some out. V, J and clone size are those of that table, while D and trimming were read from the DNA. The table includes hundreds of thousands of clones, 70% to 90% detected once. The source of the sample is a study of blood T cell repertoires in COVID-19. Study background: Sample material is recorded as cDNA or gDNA derived from T cells, B-cell-depleted T cells, or PBMCs.

Sequences were obtained from PBMCs or T cells enriched from blood (not recorded which). This chain connects TRBV5-1 to TRBJ2-7; maybe TRBD2 (6 bases). This TCR came from a woman aged 45-59 years who had recovered from COVID-19. The chain's CDR3 is CASAPGASFSEQYF. In nucleotides, the CDR3 is TGCGCCAGCGCACCGGGAGCGTCTTTTTCCGAGCAGTACTTC.